Shown below are 21 T cell receptor beta chains from a single sample sequenced in a study of T cells in localized non-small cell lung cancer. Assay used: immunoSEQ multiplex PCR; TCRdb lists only in-frame clones, some missing. The profile shows about 82,000 clones, around three quarters of them singletons. The source material was PBMCs, sampled before any cancer treatment. Source of these receptors: a man aged 40 to 69 with stage II squamous cell lung carcinoma.

The gene calls are TRBV2 and TRBJ2-7; 9 positions match TRBD1. V lost 4 bases, J lost 4 bases, and 8 bases stayed unmatched. There are 15 residues in the CDR3. Germline values: CDR1 SNHLY, CDR2 FYNNEI. The CDR3 spells CASSGRDRVTYEQYF. For the CDR3, the DNA is TGTGCCAGCAGTGGCCGGGACAGGGTTACTTACGAGCAGTACTTC.

V is TRBV5-6 and J is TRBJ2-6; no clear D. V was trimmed by 5 bases and J by 4 bases, leaving 13 bases between them. Germline assignment: CDR1 SGHDT and CDR2 YYEEEE. The CDR3 has 15 amino acids. The CDR3 sequence is CASRNGPAGANVLTF. The CDR3 bases are TGTGCCAGCAGAAACGGGCCGGCGGGGGCCAACGTCCTGACTTTC. Looking up the rest from reference TRBV5-6 and TRBJ2-6 gives the full variable domain: DAGVTQSPTHLIKTRGQQVTLRCSPKSGHDTVSWYQQALGQGPQFIFQYYEEEERQRGNFPDRFSGHQFPNYSSELNVNALLLGDSALYLCASRNGPAGANVLTFGAGSRLTVL.

The chain employs TRBV28 and TRBJ1-5, with D tentatively TRBD1 (6 bases). This CDR3 spans 16 amino acids. The V end lost 5 bases, the J end lost 3 bases, and 17 bases lay between the germline ends. The germline gives CDR1 MDHEN, CDR2 SYDVKM. The CDR3 protein is CASSPRGQGHNQPQHF. As DNA, the CDR3 is TGTGCCAGCAGTCCCCGGGGGCAGGGTCACAATCAGCCCCAGCATTTT.

V and J are TRBV7-9 and TRBJ2-5, with D maybe TRBD2 (6 bases). The V end lost 5 bases, the J end lost 4 bases, and 11 bases lay between the germline ends. The CDR3 runs 13 residues. The germline gives CDR1 SEHNR, CDR2 FQNEAQ (reference sequence). The CDR3 loop is CASSGGTAETQYF. Written as DNA, the CDR3 is TGTGCCAGCAGCGGCGGGACTGCAGAGACCCAGTACTTC.

This chain links TRBV11-2 with TRBJ2-1; unclear D gene. Germline V CDR1 and CDR2: SGHAT, FQNNGV. This CDR3 has 18 residues. With 0 bases removed from V and 5 bases from J, the gap between germline ends came to 20 bases. CDR3 sequence: CASSLDGLVREVNNEQFF. CDR3 in DNA: TGTGCCAGCAGCTTAGATGGGCTCGTAAGGGAAGTTAACAATGAGCAGTTCTTC. The full variable domain, rest sourced from reference TRBV11-2 and TRBJ2-1, is EAGVAQSPRYKIIEKRQSVAFWCNPISGHATLYWYQQILGQGPKLLIQFQNNGVVDDSQLPKDRFSAERLKGVDSTLKIQPAKLEDSAVYLCASSLDGLVREVNNEQFFGPGTRLTVL.

This chain connects TRBV11-1 to TRBJ2-7; D remains unclear. Between the trimmed V and J ends, which lost 3 bases and 7 bases, there was a span of 13 bases. Germline V gene sequence: CDR1 SGHAT, CDR2 FQDESV (reference sequence). The CDR3 extends over 13 amino acids. Here the CDR3 DNA reads TGTGCCAGCAGCTTCTCTTCCGCGTGGGAGCAGTACTTC. Translation: CASSFSSAWEQYF.

This clone has only one observation. V is TRBV9 and J is TRBJ2-5; D is unclear. V shed 0 bases and J shed 0 bases, with 24 bases lying between them. The length of the CDR3 is 20 residues. Germline V gives CDR1 SGDLS, CDR2 YYNGEE. CDR3 sequence (DNA): TGTGCCAGCAGCGTAGAGGGTTCGGAGAAGGCGGCGGAATACCAAGAGACCCAGTACTTC. It specifies CASSVEGSEKAAEYQETQYF. Full variable domain (remainder filled in from reference TRBV9 and TRBJ2-5): DSGVTQTPKHLITATGQRVTLRCSPRSGDLSVYWYQQSLDQGLQFLIQYYNGEERAKGNILERFSAQQFPDLHSELNLSSLELGDSALYFCASSVEGSEKAAEYQETQYFGPGTRLLVL.

The chain has TRBV28 and TRBJ2-1; D gene uncertain. CDR3 size: 12 residues. Looked up from germline, CDR1 is MDHEN and CDR2 is SYDVKM. The V end was cut by 5 bases, the J end by 9 bases, with 11 bases between. CDR3 in amino acids: CASSAILAEQFF. CDR3 coding DNA: TGTGCCAGCAGTGCCATTTTGGCTGAGCAGTTCTTC.

This chain connects TRBV2 to TRBJ2-1; TRBD1 is a possible D gene (6 bases). Germline assignment: CDR1 SNHLY and CDR2 FYNNEI. CDR3 size: 15 residues. V dropped 5 bases and J dropped 5 bases, with 16 bases sitting between them. Written as DNA, the CDR3 is TGTGCCAGCAGTAGGGGGTATGGGGGTAACAATGAGCAGTTCTTC. Its protein is CASSRGYGGNNEQFF.

The chain carries TRBV21-1 and TRBJ1-3; the table's D call of TRBD1 was not tested on the DNA. TRBV21-1 is labeled a pseudogene. The CDR3 loop spans 15 amino acids. CDR3 in amino acids: CASSKDRGAGNTIYF. The CDR3 DNA sequence: TGTGCCAGCAGCAAAGACAGGGGTGCTGGAAACACCATATATTTT.

The genes are TRBV5-5 and TRBJ2-2, with D possibly matching TRBD2 (7 bases). Germline V gene data show CDR1 as SGHKS and CDR2 as YYEKEE (reference sequence). The CDR3 is 15 amino acids. Trimming stripped 3 bases from V and 5 bases from J, with 14 bases between. CDR3 in DNA: TGTGCCAGCAGCTCTTCAGGGAGGGGGACCGGGGAGCTGTTTTTT. Its translation is CASSSSGRGTGELFF.

This rearrangement joins TRBV27 to TRBJ1-2, with a tentative D call TRBD1 (6 bases). The CDR3 has 14 amino acids. Trimming took off 6 bases at V and 2 bases at J, with 13 bases between the two ends. CDR1 and CDR2 (germline): MNHEY, SMNVEV (reference sequence). In DNA form, the CDR3 reads TGTGCCAGCAGACCCCTCGGGACAAACTATGGCTACACCTTC. This sequence encodes CASRPLGTNYGYTF.

This clone came up a few times. V is TRBV19 and J is TRBJ1-5; no reliable D call. Deletions cut 3 bases from V and 6 bases from J, with 6 bases between. Per germline, CDR1 LNHDA and CDR2 SQIVND (reference sequence). The CDR3 length is 12 residues. The CDR3 region has the DNA TGTGCCAGTAGTATTTTTGGTCAGCCCCAGCATTTT. As protein: CASSIFGQPQHF.

The gene calls are TRBV29-1 and TRBJ2-5; D not resolved. Looked up from germline, CDR1 is SQVTM and CDR2 is ANQGSEA. Trimming removed 3 bases from V and 5 bases from J, with 16 bases in between. The CDR3 consists of 14 residues. CDR3 DNA sequence: TGCAGCGTTGAGCTTTTTGGAGCAAAGGAGACCCAGTACTTC. Amino acids: CSVELFGAKETQYF.

This sequence joins TRBV28 and TRBJ2-1, with 9 bases matching TRBD2. The V segment lost 5 bases and the J segment 7 bases; nucleotides outside the gene matches: 9. The CDR3 extends over 15 amino acids. From germline, CDR1 is MDHEN and CDR2 SYDVKM. CDR3 bases: TGTGCCAGCAGTACTGCGGGAGGGAAGACGAATGAGCAGTTCTTC. Translating gives CASSTAGGKTNEQFF.

The chain combines TRBV2 with TRBJ1-1; D is uncertain. Trimming cost V 4 bases and J 1 base, with 7 bases left between them. The CDR3 runs to 13 residues. Germline CDR1 and CDR2: SNHLY and FYNNEI. The CDR3 loop is CASSGPGNTEAFF. The CDR3 region has the DNA TGTGCCAGCAGTGGCCCAGGGAACACTGAAGCTTTCTTT.

V and J are TRBV11-2 and TRBJ2-3, with 8 positions matching TRBD2. The CDR3 has 14 amino acids. In germline, CDR1 is SGHAT, CDR2 FQNNGV. Unmatched junction bases numbered 5, after V lost 3 bases and J lost 6 bases. The CDR3 loop reads CASSLGLVEDTQYF. DNA of the CDR3: TGTGCCAGCAGCTTGGGACTAGTCGAGGATACGCAGTATTTT. The whole variable domain, filled in from reference TRBV11-2 and TRBJ2-3, reads EAGVAQSPRYKIIEKRQSVAFWCNPISGHATLYWYQQILGQGPKLLIQFQNNGVVDDSQLPKDRFSAERLKGVDSTLKIQPAKLEDSAVYLCASSLGLVEDTQYFGPGTRLTVL.

The rearrangement links TRBV6-1 to TRBJ2-7, with D uncertain. This CDR3 has 11 residues. Germline-derived CDR1 and CDR2 are MNHNS and SASEGT. V lost 7 bases to trimming and J lost 2 bases, with 6 bases between them. CDR3 in amino acids: CASTRAYEQYF. CDR3 DNA sequence: TGTGCCAGCACCCGCGCCTACGAGCAGTACTTC.

This clone has just a few counts. The rearrangement uses TRBV18 and TRBJ1-1, with D hard to call. The CDR3 has 14 amino acids. Germline V lookup: CDR1 KGHSH, CDR2 LQKENI. Trimming took 3 bases from V and 1 from J, leaving 9 bases between them. The CDR3 DNA reads TGTGCCAGCTCACCGTCGCATACGAACACTGAAGCTTTCTTT. Its translation is CASSPSHTNTEAFF. Using reference TRBV18 and TRBJ1-1 for the parts outside the CDR3, the full variable domain is NAGVMQNPRHLVRRRGQEARLRCSPMKGHSHVYWYRQLPEEGLKFMVYLQKENIIDESGMPKERFSAEFPKEGPSILRIQQVVRGDSAAYFCASSPSHTNTEAFFGQGTRLTVV.

The rearrangement uses TRBV19 and TRBJ2-5; D gene unclear. This CDR3 comprises 12 residues. Trimming removed 3 bases from V and 2 bases from J, with 4 bases in between. In germline, CDR1 is LNHDA, CDR2 SQIVND (reference sequence). The CDR3 DNA reads as TGTGCCAGTAGTATCAATCAAGAGACCCAGTACTTC. Its translation is CASSINQETQYF.

V is TRBV29-1 and J is TRBJ2-1; 14 positions agree with TRBD2. V was pared by 0 bases and J by 8 bases, with 9 bases of the junction left unmatched. The CDR3 is made up of 17 amino acids. The germline gives CDR1 SQVTM, CDR2 ANQGSEA. The CDR3 sequence is CSVEDGGLAGVGDEQFF. CDR3 coding DNA: TGCAGCGTTGAAGATGGGGGACTAGCGGGAGTCGGCGATGAGCAGTTCTTC.